Listed here are 23 T cell receptor beta chains from one sample, sequenced in a study of response to subunit inactivated influenza vaccine. MiXCR, applied by TCRdb to the RT-PCR reads, yields one record per CDR3 protein. The sample yields approximately 700,000 distinct CDR3 sequences, approximately 14% seen once. The starting material was PBMCs from blood, obtained roughly 12 days after vaccination. All receptors derive from a man in his fifties who received an inactivated influenza vaccine.

The DNA for the CDR3 is TGTGCCAGCAGGGGAGCCACTAACTATGGCTACACCTTC. Translated: CASRGATNYGYTF. This chain uses TRBV7-2 with TRBJ1-2; D not certain. Germline CDR1 SGHTA, CDR2 FQGNSA. The CDR3 length is 13 residues. V was cut by 6 bases and J by 0 bases, with 8 bases left in between.

This clonotype was picked up a small number of times. The chain employs TRBV7-6 and TRBJ1-1; the match to TRBD1 covers 10 bases. The CDR3 consists of 14 residues. V trimming: 11 bases; J trimming: 4 bases; junction bases outside the gene matches: 10. From germline, CDR1 is SGHVS and CDR2 FNYEAQ. In DNA form, the CDR3 reads TGTGCCGGGGGGACAGGGGCTCTAGCCACTGAAGCTTTCTTT. It yields the protein CAGGTGALATEAFF.

The rearrangement links TRBV28 to TRBJ2-2; TRBD1 might be the D (5 bases). This CDR3 comprises 14 residues. Germline lookup yields CDR1 MDHEN and CDR2 SYDVKM. V shed 3 bases and J shed 4 bases, with 9 bases lying between them. CDR3 amino acids: CASSFAGSTGELFF. CDR3 DNA: TGTGCCAGCAGTTTCGCAGGGTCCACCGGGGAGCTGTTTTTT.

This clonotype occurred a few times. The V gene is TRBV7-3, the J gene TRBJ2-6; no clear D. The CDR3 length is 14 residues. CDR1 SGHTA and CDR2 FQGTGA come from the germline V gene. Trimming left V 5 bases short and J 2 bases short, with 7 bases between. The CDR3 coding sequence is TGTGCCAGCAGCCCTGATCCTGGGGCCAACGTCCTGACTTTC. Encoded protein: CASSPDPGANVLTF.

The chain has TRBV12-3 or TRBV12-4 and TRBJ2-3; 7 bases map to TRBD1. The CDR3 is 15 residues long. With 6 bases clipped from V and 0 bases from J, the junction kept 6 bases outside the gene matches. The chain's CDR3 is CASRLDRWSTDTQYF. In DNA, the CDR3 is TGTGCCAGCAGGCTGGACAGGTGGAGCACAGATACGCAGTATTTT.

The chain employs TRBV19 and TRBJ1-1; D gene ambiguous. Germline assignment: CDR1 LNHDA and CDR2 SQIVND (reference sequence). This CDR3 spans 17 amino acids. The V end was cut by 1 base, the J end by 1 base, with 16 bases between. The CDR3 protein is CASSIGAVVLSNTEAFF. In DNA, the CDR3 is TGTGCCAGTAGTATAGGGGCTGTTGTATTGTCGAACACTGAAGCTTTCTTT.

The CDR3 DNA reads as TGTGCCAGCAGCCATTTTGGGACCCAGTACTTC. Its translation is CASSHFGTQYF. This chain links TRBV14 with TRBJ2-5, with D hard to call. Germline lookup yields CDR1 SGHDN and CDR2 FVKESK. This CDR3 region has 11 residues. V lost 3 bases, J lost 7 bases, and 6 bases lay in between.

The chain recombines TRBV2 with TRBJ1-5; D ambiguous. The CDR3 is made up of 13 amino acids. CDR1 is SNHLY, CDR2 FYNNEI, per germline. Deletions cut 2 bases from V and 2 bases from J, with 4 bases between. The DNA for the CDR3 is TGTGCCAGCAGTGAATGGGGCAATCAGCCCCAGCATTTT. This sequence encodes CASSEWGNQPQHF.

In its sample, this clonotype was seen many times. J is TRBJ2-2 and V is TRBV28; D is uncertain. Germline V gene sequence: CDR1 MDHEN, CDR2 SYDVKM. The CDR3 runs to 12 residues. Trimming took 6 bases from V and 3 from J, leaving 5 bases between them. The chain's CDR3 is CASSPYTGELFF. CDR3 coding DNA: TGTGCCAGCAGCCCTTACACCGGGGAGCTGTTTTTT.

This clonotype was found a few times. The CDR3 region has the DNA TGCGCCAGCAGCCAACGCGGAGGGGCAGCTTTCTTT. Translating gives CASSQRGGAAFF. The rearrangement joins TRBV5-1 to TRBJ1-1; possibly TRBD1 for D (5 bases). The length of the CDR3 is 12 residues. Germline CDR1 and CDR2: SGHRS and YFSETQ. V was cut by 4 bases and J by 10 bases, with 14 bases left in between.

This clonotype occurred a few times. V and J are TRBV12-3 or TRBV12-4 and TRBJ2-7; 8 bases agree with TRBD2. The V segment lost 7 bases and the J segment 2 bases; nucleotides outside the gene matches: 7. The CDR3 length is 14 residues. This chain's CDR3 is CASTRRAGAYEQYF. CDR3 sequence (DNA): TGTGCCAGCACCCGTAGAGCGGGGGCCTACGAGCAGTACTTC.

The CDR3 is CASSEFSGASDTQYF. As DNA, the CDR3 is TGTGCCAGCAGTGAATTTTCAGGGGCAAGTGATACGCAGTATTTT. V usage is TRBV25-1 and J usage is TRBJ2-3; D might be TRBD1 (6 bases). The CDR3 has 15 amino acids. V lost 1 base and J 6 bases, leaving 14 bases between the germline ends. Germline values: CDR1 MGHDK, CDR2 SYGVNS.

This clonotype has at least ten counts. J is TRBJ1-1 and V is TRBV7-2; D not certain. The germline V gene has CDR1 SGHTA and CDR2 FQGNSA. The CDR3 covers 12 residues. Trimming pared 5 bases from V and 2 bases from J, leaving 6 bases between. Here the CDR3 DNA reads TGTGCCAGCAGCAGACAAAACACTGAAGCTTTCTTT. Residues: CASSRQNTEAFF.

This clonotype was counted between two and nine times. The chain uses TRBV5-1 and TRBJ2-1; TRBD1 matches at 10 bases. V lost 5 bases to trimming and J lost 9 bases; unmatched junction nucleotides: 5. The CDR3 covers 13 residues. CDR1 is SGHRS, CDR2 YFSETQ, per germline. The CDR3 DNA follows: TGCGCCAGCAGTCCGGACAGGGGGGCTGAGCAGTTCTTC. Translating gives CASSPDRGAEQFF.

This clonotype was seen only a few times. The V and J genes are TRBV6-1 and TRBJ2-7; TRBD1 or TRBD2 may be the D gene (5 bases each). This CDR3 has 15 amino acids. CDR1 and CDR2 from the germline V gene are MNHNS and SASEGT. Trimming took off 5 bases at V and 0 bases at J, with 14 bases between the two ends. The CDR3 nucleotides read TGTGCCAGCAGTAGAAACCGGGACCCCTCCTACGAGCAGTACTTC. Amino acids: CASSRNRDPSYEQYF.

The table lists this clonotype with a few counts. This sequence joins TRBV7-8 and TRBJ2-7; D not resolved. V lost 5 bases and J lost 0, with 17 bases in between. This CDR3 comprises 16 residues. Germline assignment: CDR1 SGHVS and CDR2 FQNEAQ. CDR3 sequence (DNA): TGTGCCAGCAGCCTTAGAAGGCCTACACCCTCCTACGAGCAGTACTTC. Translated, it gives CASSLRRPTPSYEQYF.

The J gene is TRBJ1-4, the V gene TRBV13; 7 bases fit TRBD1. The CDR3 is 14 residues long. Unmatched junction bases numbered 4, after V lost 6 bases and J lost 3 bases. Germline CDR1 and CDR2: PRHDT and FYEKMQ (reference sequence). Written as DNA, the CDR3 is TGTGCCAGCAGATTGGGACAGTCTAATGAAAAACTGTTTTTT. Translated: CASRLGQSNEKLFF.

This clonotype showed up just a few times. The rearrangement joins TRBV2 to TRBJ2-1; D tentatively fits TRBD1 or TRBD2 (6 bases each). The V and J ends lost 6 bases and 3 bases respectively, with 12 bases between them. The CDR3 has 14 residues. Germline CDR1 and CDR2: SNHLY and FYNNEI. CDR3 residues: CASRRGDNYNEQFF. In DNA form, the CDR3 reads TGTGCCAGCAGGAGGGGGGACAACTACAATGAGCAGTTCTTC.

This clonotype was seen a handful of times. The J gene is TRBJ2-4, the V gene TRBV18; maybe TRBD1 (6 bases). Germline CDR1 and CDR2: KGHSH and LQKENI. With 5 bases removed from V and 2 bases from J, the gap between germline ends came to 10 bases. There are 14 residues in the CDR3. CDR3 nucleotides: TGTGCCAGCTCATCCGGGACACCCAAAAACATTCAGTACTTC. It yields the protein CASSSGTPKNIQYF.

The chain couples TRBV20-1 to TRBJ2-7; D perhaps matches TRBD2 (7 bases). V lost 0 bases, J lost 2 bases, and 17 bases lay in between. CDR3 size: 16 residues. Germline V gene sequence: CDR1 DFQATT, CDR2 SNEGSKA (reference sequence). The CDR3 spells CSARDGGGHITYEQYF. The DNA of the CDR3 is TGCAGTGCTAGAGATGGCGGGGGACACATAACCTACGAGCAGTACTTC.

This clonotype was recorded once. The chain employs TRBV5-6 and TRBJ2-5; possibly TRBD1 for D (6 bases). The ends were cut back, 3 bases at V and 4 bases at J, with 13 bases in the middle. The germline CDR1 and CDR2 sequences are SGHDT and YYEEEE. This CDR3 is 14 amino acids long. The CDR3 loop reads CASSSDRLGETQYF. As DNA, the CDR3 is TGTGCCAGCAGCTCCGACAGGCTGGGAGAGACCCAGTACTTC.

This clonotype occurred a few times. The chain joins TRBV3-1 to TRBJ2-5; 10 bases are shared with TRBD2. The CDR3 is 19 amino acids. Germline values: CDR1 LGHDT, CDR2 YNNKEL (reference sequence). V lost 1 base to trimming and J lost 1 base; unmatched junction nucleotides: 12. CDR3 sequence reads: CASSQVLQREGPLQETQYF. DNA of the CDR3: TGTGCCAGCAGCCAAGTTCTCCAGCGGGAGGGCCCTCTCCAAGAGACCCAGTACTTC.

The genes are TRBV6-1 and TRBJ2-2; no firm D call. Trimming removed 6 bases at V and 1 base at J, with 18 bases between. Germline lookup yields CDR1 MNHNS and CDR2 SASEGT. The length of the CDR3 is 17 residues. The CDR3 nucleotides read TGTGCCAGCAGCCCCGTTTTAGGGATGGTGAACACCGGGGAGCTGTTTTTT. This codes for CASSPVLGMVNTGELFF.